These 26 T cell receptor beta chains came from one sample sequenced in a study of T-cell memory formation after mild COVID-19. One entry per CDR3 protein results from TCRdb running MiXCR on the 5' RACE reads. The sample shows under 400,000 distinct CDR3 sequences, approximately 21% of them seen only once. Sequenced: PBMCs or a T cell subset sorted from them (not recorded which). Receptors were obtained from an adult woman who had mild COVID-19 (a few samples of this study predate the infection). Cell type and time point are not known.

This sequence joins TRBV29-1 and TRBJ2-5, with D perhaps assigned TRBD1 or TRBD2 (5 bases each). The CDR3 sequence is 13 residues long. Trimming removed 4 bases from V and 3 bases from J, with 12 bases in between. Germline-derived CDR1 and CDR2 are SQVTM and ANQGSEA. CDR3 region: CSVALGTKETQYF. The CDR3 nucleotides are TGCAGCGTTGCTCTTGGGACCAAAGAGACCCAGTACTTC.

This chain joins TRBV7-2 and TRBJ1-1; the D gene is possibly TRBD1 (5 bases). There are 13 residues in the CDR3. Per the germline V gene, CDR1 is SGHTA and CDR2 is FQGNSA. The V gene lost 5 bases and the J gene lost 5 bases, with 12 bases spanning the gap. CDR3 residues: CASSHRQITEAFF. The CDR3 DNA is TGTGCCAGCAGCCATCGACAGATTACTGAAGCTTTCTTT.

The chain carries TRBV9 and TRBJ1-6, with 11 bases matching TRBD1. In germline, CDR1 is SGDLS, CDR2 YYNGEE. V shed 5 bases, J shed 7 bases, and the junction held 5 bases outside the gene matches. The CDR3 contains 15 residues. DNA for the CDR3: TGTGCCAGCAGTGGACAGGGGGCCGGAAATTCACCCCTCCACTTT. Translation: CASSGQGAGNSPLHF. The full variable domain, rest sourced from reference TRBV9 and TRBJ1-6, is DSGVTQTPKHLITATGQRVTLRCSPRSGDLSVYWYQQSLDQGLQFLIQYYNGEERAKGNILERFSAQQFPDLHSELNLSSLELGDSALYFCASSGQGAGNSPLHFGNGTRLTVT.

The V call is TRBV2, the J call TRBJ2-7; TRBD1 might be the D (6 bases). The CDR3 length is 13 residues. V gave up 5 bases and J gave up 5 bases, with 13 bases separating them. Germline V gene sequence: CDR1 SNHLY, CDR2 FYNNEI. CDR3 bases: TGTGCCAGCAGTCGGGACAACCGCAACGAGCAGTACTTC. This translates into CASSRDNRNEQYF. Using reference TRBV2 and TRBJ2-7 for the parts outside the CDR3, the full variable domain is EPEVTQTPSHQVTQMGQEVILRCVPISNHLYFYWYRQILGQKVEFLVSFYNNEISEKSEIFDDQFSVERPDGSNFTLKIRSTKLEDSAMYFCASSRDNRNEQYFGPGTRLTVT.

This clonotype came up a few times. The chain links TRBV20-1 to TRBJ2-7; possibly TRBD2 for D (7 bases). Trimming removed 8 bases at V and 3 bases at J, with 17 bases between. Germline CDR1 DFQATT, CDR2 SNEGSKA (reference sequence). This CDR3 comprises 13 residues. The CDR3: CSPRGANDYEQYF. The CDR3 region has the DNA TGCAGTCCCCGGGGGGCCAACGACTACGAGCAGTACTTC.

Points on this clonotype: Its ends do not fully match the called genes, so a read error is possible. J is TRBJ2-5 and V is TRBV7-6; 7 bases align to TRBD2. The germline V gene encodes CDR1 SGHVS and CDR2 FNYEAQ. The CDR3 is 14 residues long. The CDR3 DNA sequence: TGTGCCAGCAGCTCGGAGTCAGCGGGGCCGATCCAGCACTTC. Translated, it gives CASSSESAGPIQHF.

The chain joins TRBV9 to TRBJ1-1, with D perhaps matching TRBD1 (5 bases). Per the germline V gene, CDR1 is SGDLS and CDR2 is YYNGEE. The CDR3 length is 14 residues. The V and J ends lost 1 base and 5 bases respectively, with 12 bases between them. CDR3 protein: CASSVKGYGTEAFF. The CDR3 DNA reads TGTGCCAGCAGCGTAAAGGGGTATGGAACTGAAGCTTTCTTT. The full variable domain, its missing parts supplied by reference TRBV9 and TRBJ1-1, is DSGVTQTPKHLITATGQRVTLRCSPRSGDLSVYWYQQSLDQGLQFLIQYYNGEERAKGNILERFSAQQFPDLHSELNLSSLELGDSALYFCASSVKGYGTEAFFGQGTRLTVV.

V and J are TRBV20-1 and TRBJ2-2; D unresolved. The CDR3 runs 12 residues. Germline V lookup: CDR1 DFQATT, CDR2 SNEGSKA (reference sequence). Written as DNA, the CDR3 is TGCTGTATAGGCAGGAACACCGGGGAGCTGTTTTTT. Translation gives CCIGRNTGELFF.

This clonotype was picked up a small number of times. The chain combines TRBV11-2 with TRBJ2-5; D perhaps matches TRBD1 (5 bases). V was shortened by 4 bases and J by 2 bases, with 20 bases between the two germline ends. The germline V gene encodes CDR1 SGHAT and CDR2 FQNNGV. The CDR3 runs 17 residues. The CDR3 DNA follows: TGTGCCAGCAGCTCAGGGCCCGGTAAAGACGGGCAAGAGACCCAGTACTTC. Translation gives CASSSGPGKDGQETQYF.

The chain uses TRBV9 and TRBJ1-2, with D unclear. In germline, CDR1 is SGDLS, CDR2 YYNGEE. V was pared by 0 bases and J by 2 bases, with 8 bases between. The CDR3 has 14 amino acids. The CDR3 nucleotides are TGTGCCAGCAGCGTAGGGGAGACCAACTATGGCTACACCTTC. Its protein product is CASSVGETNYGYTF.

This clonotype was observed a few times. The V gene is TRBV28, the J gene TRBJ2-7; perhaps TRBD2 as D (5 bases). CDR3 length: 13 amino acids. Trimming left V 6 bases short and J 3 bases short, with 12 bases between. The V gene's germline CDR1 is MDHEN and CDR2 SYDVKM. CDR3 in amino acids: CASSETRRYEQYF. The CDR3 DNA reads as TGTGCCAGCAGCGAAACTAGACGCTACGAGCAGTACTTC.

The rearrangement joins TRBV5-4 to TRBJ2-5; D gene unclear. The CDR3 contains 12 residues. V was pared by 3 bases and J by 5 bases, with 8 bases between. The V gene's germline CDR1 is SGHNT and CDR2 YYREEE (reference sequence). The CDR3 sequence is CASSSPRETQYF. Here the CDR3 DNA reads TGTGCCAGCAGCTCCCCTCGGGAGACCCAGTACTTC.

This clonotype was detected only a few times. The chain couples TRBV5-5 to TRBJ2-1; 7 bases are shared with TRBD2. This CDR3 is 14 amino acids long. CDR1 is SGHKS and CDR2 is YYEKEE in the germline V gene (reference sequence). Trimming at V came to 0 bases and at J to 10 bases, leaving 7 bases not matched to a gene. The CDR3 DNA sequence: TGTGCCAGCAGCTTGGAGGGCGGGAGCAGAGAGCAGTTCTTC. Amino acids: CASSLEGGSREQFF.

This clonotype appeared a few times. CDR3 sequence (DNA): TGCAGTGCTAGACCGTCATTTGATAGATACGAGCAGTACTTC. This gives the protein CSARPSFDRYEQYF. The rearrangement joins TRBV20-1 to TRBJ2-7; D remains unclear. From germline, CDR1 is DFQATT and CDR2 SNEGSKA (reference sequence). The CDR3 runs 14 residues. Between the trimmed V and J ends, which lost 2 bases and 4 bases, there was a span of 15 bases.

A few counts support this clonotype. The chain couples TRBV15 to TRBJ2-7; possible D gene TRBD2, 6 bases. V lost 2 bases to trimming and J lost 2 bases, with 19 bases between them. Germline V gene sequence: CDR1 LNHNV, CDR2 YYDKDF (reference sequence). CDR3 length: 17 amino acids. The CDR3 here is CATSRPDGSGSTYEQYF. The CDR3 DNA sequence: TGTGCCACCAGCAGACCTGACGGTAGCGGCTCCACCTACGAGCAGTACTTC.

There are a few counts of this clonotype. The V and J genes are TRBV12-3 or TRBV12-4 and TRBJ1-1; D uncertain. The CDR3 covers 14 residues. V lost 5 bases and J 0 bases, leaving 10 bases between the germline ends. The CDR3 here is CASSIRTVNTEAFF. The CDR3 coding sequence is TGTGCCAGCAGTATACGGACGGTGAACACTGAAGCTTTCTTT.

J is TRBJ2-4 and V is TRBV6-6; possibly TRBD2 for D (5 bases). CDR3 length: 16 amino acids. Trimming stripped 7 bases from V and 4 bases from J, with 20 bases between. The germline CDR1 and CDR2 sequences are MNHNY and SVGAGI (reference sequence). Written as DNA, the CDR3 is TGTGCCAGCATCCTCCCCGTTGGGGTAGCGAAAAACATTCAGTACTTC. Amino acid sequence: CASILPVGVAKNIQYF.

This clonotype turned up a few times. The chain links TRBV7-9 to TRBJ1-2, with a tentative D call TRBD1 (5 bases). The CDR3 has 14 residues. V was pared by 7 bases and J by 5 bases, with 17 bases between. Germline V gene data show CDR1 as SEHNR and CDR2 as FQNEAQ (reference sequence). CDR3 sequence (DNA): TGTGCCAGCACCCTGGGGCCAGGCGGGTATGGCTACACCTTC. This codes for CASTLGPGGYGYTF.

The V and J genes are TRBV6-2 or TRBV6-3 and TRBJ2-1; D not resolved. This CDR3 region has 12 residues. Trimming left V 0 bases short and J 8 bases short, with 5 bases between. Per the germline V gene, CDR1 is MNHEY and CDR2 is SVGEGT. The CDR3, as DNA: TGTGCCAGCAGTTACTCATTCGATGAGCAGTTCTTC. This codes for CASSYSFDEQFF.

This rearrangement joins TRBV4-1 to TRBJ2-7; D ambiguous. Germline CDR1 and CDR2: MGHRA and YSYEKL. This CDR3 comprises 15 residues. Deletions cut 0 bases from V and 3 bases from J, with 12 bases between. CDR3 DNA sequence: TGCGCCAGCAGCCAAGATACCCTATCCCTCTACGAGCAGTACTTC. Protein product: CASSQDTLSLYEQYF.

The V and J genes are TRBV12-3 or TRBV12-4 and TRBJ2-5; 7 positions match TRBD2. The CDR3 runs 15 residues. V dropped 6 bases and J dropped 5; count of bases not matched to a gene: 12. In DNA form, the CDR3 reads TGTGCCAGCAGCCTCGGGGGGTCGAGAGGGGAGACCCAGTACTTC. It is translated as CASSLGGSRGETQYF.

This chain joins TRBV27 and TRBJ1-5; possible D gene TRBD1, 5 bases. Trimming pared 7 bases from V and 4 bases from J, leaving 17 bases between. Germline V gives CDR1 MNHEY, CDR2 SMNVEV (reference sequence). CDR3 length: 15 residues. This chain's CDR3 is CASTRKPGPNQPQHF. CDR3 nucleotides: TGTGCCAGCACCAGGAAACCAGGGCCGAATCAGCCCCAGCATTTT.

This sequence joins TRBV18 and TRBJ2-6; D gene unclear. Per germline, CDR1 KGHSH and CDR2 LQKENI. This CDR3 has 15 amino acids. Trimming left V 6 bases short and J 2 bases short, with 11 bases between. CDR3 sequence reads: CASSPGLAGANVLTF. In nucleotides, the CDR3 is TGTGCCAGCTCCCCCGGTTTGGCTGGGGCCAACGTCCTGACTTTC.

The rearrangement uses TRBV18 and TRBJ2-3, with D tentatively TRBD1 (5 bases). Germline CDR1 and CDR2: KGHSH and LQKENI. The CDR3 has 14 amino acids. Trimming took 3 bases from V and 0 from J, leaving 7 bases between them. CDR3 amino acids: CASSPGHSTDTQYF. In DNA, the CDR3 is TGTGCCAGCTCACCTGGACATAGCACAGATACGCAGTATTTT. The full variable domain, with the rest looked up from reference TRBV18 and TRBJ2-3, is NAGVMQNPRHLVRRRGQEARLRCSPMKGHSHVYWYRQLPEEGLKFMVYLQKENIIDESGMPKERFSAEFPKEGPSILRIQQVVRGDSAAYFCASSPGHSTDTQYFGPGTRLTVL.

This clonotype was seen more than once but under ten times. The junction departs from the called germline gene at one end, perhaps through a read error. The chain joins TRBV7-6 to TRBJ2-2; TRBD2 matches 10 bases. Germline CDR1 SGHVS, CDR2 FNYEAQ. The CDR3 sequence is 15 residues long. The CDR3 spells CASSLAGENTGELFF. CDR3 nucleotides: TGTGCCAGCAGCCTAGCGGGGGAGAACACCGGGGAGCTGTTTTTT.

This clonotype was observed a handful of times. The V gene is TRBV19, the J gene TRBJ1-1; a possible D gene is TRBD1 (6 bases). The CDR3 length is 15 residues. V was cut by 4 bases and J by 0 bases, with 12 bases left in between. Looked up from germline, CDR1 is LNHDA and CDR2 is SQIVND (reference sequence). CDR3 amino acids: CASSRGGALNTEAFF. In DNA, the CDR3 is TGTGCCAGTAGTAGGGGGGGCGCGCTGAACACTGAAGCTTTCTTT.